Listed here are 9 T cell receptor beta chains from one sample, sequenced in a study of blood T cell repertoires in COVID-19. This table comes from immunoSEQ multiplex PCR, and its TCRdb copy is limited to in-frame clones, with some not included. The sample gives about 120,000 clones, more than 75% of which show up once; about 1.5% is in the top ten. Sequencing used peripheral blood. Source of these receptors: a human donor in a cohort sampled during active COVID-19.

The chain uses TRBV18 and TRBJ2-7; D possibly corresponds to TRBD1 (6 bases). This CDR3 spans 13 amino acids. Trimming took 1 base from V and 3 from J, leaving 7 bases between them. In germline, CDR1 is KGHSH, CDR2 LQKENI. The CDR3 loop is CASSPRTDYEQYF. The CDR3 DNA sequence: TGTGCCAGCTCACCACGGACAGACTACGAGCAGTACTTC.

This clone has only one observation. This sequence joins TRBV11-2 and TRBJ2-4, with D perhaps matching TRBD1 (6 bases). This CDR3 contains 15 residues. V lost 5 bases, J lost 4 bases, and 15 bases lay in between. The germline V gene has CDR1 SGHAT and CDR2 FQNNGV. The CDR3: CASSTIRGQKNIQYF. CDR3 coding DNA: TGTGCCAGCAGCACGATCAGGGGCCAAAAAAACATTCAGTACTTC.

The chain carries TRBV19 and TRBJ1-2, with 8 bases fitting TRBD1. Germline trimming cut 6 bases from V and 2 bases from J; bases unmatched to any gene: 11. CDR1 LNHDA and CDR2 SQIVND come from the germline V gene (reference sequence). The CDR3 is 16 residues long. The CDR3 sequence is CASSVVGQGSNYGYTF. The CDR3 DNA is TGTGCCAGTAGCGTCGTCGGACAGGGATCAAACTATGGCTACACCTTC. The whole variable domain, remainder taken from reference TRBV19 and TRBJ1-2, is DGGITQSPKYLFRKEGQNVTLSCEQNLNHDAMYWYRQDPGQGLRLIYYSQIVNDFQKGDIAEGYSVSREKKESFPLTVTSAQKNPTAFYLCASSVVGQGSNYGYTFGSGTRLTVV.

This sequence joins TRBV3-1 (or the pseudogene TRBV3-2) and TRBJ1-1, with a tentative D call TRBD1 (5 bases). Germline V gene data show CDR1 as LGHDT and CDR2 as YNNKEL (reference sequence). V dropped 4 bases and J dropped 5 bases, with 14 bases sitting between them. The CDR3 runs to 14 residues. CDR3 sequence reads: CASSPLGGSTEAFF. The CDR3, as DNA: TGTGCCAGCAGCCCATTGGGGGGGAGTACTGAAGCTTTCTTT.

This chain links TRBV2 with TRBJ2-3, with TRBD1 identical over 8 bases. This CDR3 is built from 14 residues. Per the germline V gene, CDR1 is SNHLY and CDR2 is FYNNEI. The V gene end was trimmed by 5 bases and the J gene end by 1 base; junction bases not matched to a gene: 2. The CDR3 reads CASSRQGRTDTQYF. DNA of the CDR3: TGTGCCAGCAGTAGACAGGGGCGCACAGATACGCAGTATTTT.

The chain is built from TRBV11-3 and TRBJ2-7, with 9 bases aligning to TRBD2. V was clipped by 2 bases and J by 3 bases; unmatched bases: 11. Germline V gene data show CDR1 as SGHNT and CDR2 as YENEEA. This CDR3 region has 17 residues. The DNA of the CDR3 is TGTGCCAGCAGCTTACCCGGAAACTTTAGCGGGAGCTACGAGCAGTACTTC. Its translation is CASSLPGNFSGSYEQYF.

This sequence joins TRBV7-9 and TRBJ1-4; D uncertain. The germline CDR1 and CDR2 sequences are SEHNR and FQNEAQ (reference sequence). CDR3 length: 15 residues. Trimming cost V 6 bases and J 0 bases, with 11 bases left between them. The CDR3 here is CASSSQPATNEKLFF. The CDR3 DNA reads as TGTGCCAGCAGTTCCCAACCAGCAACTAATGAAAAACTGTTTTTT. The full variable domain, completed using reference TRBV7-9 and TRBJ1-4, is DTGVSQNPRHKITKRGQNVTFRCDPISEHNRLYWYRQTLGQGPEFLTYFQNEAQLEKSRLLSDRFSAERPKGSFSTLEIQRTEQGDSAMYLCASSSQPATNEKLFFGSGTQLSVL.

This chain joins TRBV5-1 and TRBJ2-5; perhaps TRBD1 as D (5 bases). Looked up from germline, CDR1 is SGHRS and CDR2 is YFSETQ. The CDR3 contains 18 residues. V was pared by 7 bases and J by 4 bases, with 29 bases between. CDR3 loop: CASSYAILRGPPGETQYF. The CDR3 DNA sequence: TGCGCCAGCTCCTATGCAATCCTTAGGGGCCCCCCAGGAGAGACCCAGTACTTC.

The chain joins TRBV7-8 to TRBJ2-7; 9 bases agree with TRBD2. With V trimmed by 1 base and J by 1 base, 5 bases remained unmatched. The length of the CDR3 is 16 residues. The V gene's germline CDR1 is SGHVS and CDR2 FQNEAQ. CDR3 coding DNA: TGTGCCAGCAGCTTAGTGGTTAGCGGGGGTTCCTACGAGCAGTACTTC. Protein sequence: CASSLVVSGGSYEQYF.